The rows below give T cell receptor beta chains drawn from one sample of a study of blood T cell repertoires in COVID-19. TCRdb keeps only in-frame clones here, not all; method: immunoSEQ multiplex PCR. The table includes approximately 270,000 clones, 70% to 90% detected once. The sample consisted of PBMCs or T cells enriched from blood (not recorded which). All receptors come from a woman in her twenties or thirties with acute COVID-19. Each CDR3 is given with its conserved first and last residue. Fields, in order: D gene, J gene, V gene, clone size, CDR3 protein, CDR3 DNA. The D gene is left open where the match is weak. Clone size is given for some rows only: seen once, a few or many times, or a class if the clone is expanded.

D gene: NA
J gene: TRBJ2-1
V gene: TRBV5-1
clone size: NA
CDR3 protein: CASRPPTGYNEQFF
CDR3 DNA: TGCGCCAGCAGGCCACCAACAGGCTACAATGAGCAGTTCTTC

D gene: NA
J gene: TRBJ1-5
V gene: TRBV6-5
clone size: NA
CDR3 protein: CASSTAGSNQPQHF
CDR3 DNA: TGTGCCAGCAGTACAGCCGGTAGCAATCAGCCCCAGCATTTT

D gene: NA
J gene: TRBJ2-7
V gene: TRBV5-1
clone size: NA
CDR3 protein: CASNSGQSYEQYF
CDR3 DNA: TGCGCCAGCAATTCAGGGCAATCCTACGAGCAGTACTTC

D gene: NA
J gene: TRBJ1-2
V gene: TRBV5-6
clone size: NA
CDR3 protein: CASSLGGGYGYTF
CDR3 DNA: TGTGCCAGCAGCTTGGGAGGTGGCTATGGCTACACCTTC

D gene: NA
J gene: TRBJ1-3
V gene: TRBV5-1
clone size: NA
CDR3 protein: CASSLEGSSGNTIYF
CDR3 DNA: TGCGCCAGCAGCTTGGAAGGGAGCTCTGGAAACACCATATATTTT

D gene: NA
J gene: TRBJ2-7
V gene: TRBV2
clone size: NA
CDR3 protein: CASAHKSPYEQYF
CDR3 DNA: TGTGCCAGCGCTCACAAATCCCCCTACGAGCAGTACTTC

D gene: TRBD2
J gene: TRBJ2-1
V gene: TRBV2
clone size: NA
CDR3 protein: CASRLAGDSYNEQFF
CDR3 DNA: TGTGCCAGCAGGCTAGCGGGAGACTCCTACAATGAGCAGTTCTTC

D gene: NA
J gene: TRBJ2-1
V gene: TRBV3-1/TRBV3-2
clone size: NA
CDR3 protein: CASSQSVLLPTIEQFF
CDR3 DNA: TGTGCCAGCAGCCAGAGTGTTCTCCTGCCCACGATTGAGCAGTTCTTC

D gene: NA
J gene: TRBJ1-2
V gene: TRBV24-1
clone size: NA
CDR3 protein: CATSGPRPNYGYTF
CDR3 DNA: TGTGCCACCAGTGGACCTAGGCCTAACTATGGCTACACCTTC

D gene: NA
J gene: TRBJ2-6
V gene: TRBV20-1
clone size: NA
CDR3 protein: CSASDRDFSGANVLTF
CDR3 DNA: TGCAGTGCTAGTGACAGGGACTTTTCGGGGGCCAACGTCCTGACTTTC

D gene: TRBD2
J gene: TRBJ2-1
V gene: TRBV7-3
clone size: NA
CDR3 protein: CASSLIGQGESLAGGYEQFF
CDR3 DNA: TGTGCCAGCAGCTTAATCGGACAGGGGGAAAGTCTAGCGGGAGGGTATGAGCAGTTCTTC

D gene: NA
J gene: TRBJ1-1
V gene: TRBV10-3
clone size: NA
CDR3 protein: CAISEYGDMNTEAFF
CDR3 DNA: TGTGCCATCAGTGAGTACGGGGACATGAACACTGAAGCTTTCTTT

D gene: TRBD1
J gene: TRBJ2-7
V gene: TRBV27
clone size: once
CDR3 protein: CASSVGQGASYEQYF
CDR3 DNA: TGTGCCAGCAGTGTGGGACAGGGGGCGTCCTACGAGCAGTACTTC

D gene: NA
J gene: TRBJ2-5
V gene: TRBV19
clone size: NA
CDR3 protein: CASSIQFRETQYF
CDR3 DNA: TGTGCCAGTAGTATCCAGTTTCGAGAGACCCAGTACTTC

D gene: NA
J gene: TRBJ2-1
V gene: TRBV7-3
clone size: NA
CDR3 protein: CASSLGSVYNEQFF
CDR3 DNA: TGTGCCAGCAGCTTAGGGAGCGTATACAATGAGCAGTTCTTC

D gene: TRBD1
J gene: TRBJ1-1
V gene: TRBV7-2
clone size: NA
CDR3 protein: CASSLDRGNVAFF
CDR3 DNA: TGTGCCAGCAGCTTAGACAGGGGGAATGTAGCTTTCTTT

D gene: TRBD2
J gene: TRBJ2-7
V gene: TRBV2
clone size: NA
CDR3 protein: CASSGPGTSGRLGYEQYF
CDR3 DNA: TGTGCCAGCAGTGGCCCCGGGACTAGCGGGAGGTTAGGCTACGAGCAGTACTTC

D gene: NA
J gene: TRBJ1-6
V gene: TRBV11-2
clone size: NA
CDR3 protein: CASSLMKGAKDSPLHF
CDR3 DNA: TGTGCCAGCAGCTTAATGAAAGGGGCGAAAGATTCACCCCTCCACTTT

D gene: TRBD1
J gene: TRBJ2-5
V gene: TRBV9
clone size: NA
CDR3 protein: CASSVDSGTGAGETQYF
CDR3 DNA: TGTGCCAGCAGCGTAGATTCCGGGACAGGGGCGGGAGAGACCCAGTACTTC

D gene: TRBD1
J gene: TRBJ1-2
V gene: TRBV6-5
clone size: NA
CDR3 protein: CATTGTATDGYTF
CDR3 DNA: TGTGCCACCACCGGGACAGCAACCGATGGCTACACCTTC

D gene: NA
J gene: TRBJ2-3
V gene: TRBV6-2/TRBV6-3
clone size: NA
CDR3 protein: CASSGLGPDTQYF
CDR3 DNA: TGTGCCAGCAGTGGGTTGGGGCCAGATACGCAGTATTTT

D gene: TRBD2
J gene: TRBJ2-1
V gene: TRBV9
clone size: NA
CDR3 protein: CASSIAGVWNEQFF
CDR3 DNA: TGTGCCAGCAGTATAGCGGGAGTGTGGAATGAGCAGTTCTTC